This TCR beta chain was observed in a study of blood T cell repertoires in COVID-19. Data came from immunoSEQ multiplex PCR; TCRdb stores just in-frame clones and leaves some out. The sample holds about 69,000 clones; more than 80% are singletons and the top ten take approximately 1.9%. Trimming took off 3 bases at V and 3 bases at J, with 11 bases between the two ends. Germline assignment: CDR1 SQVTM and CDR2 ANQGSEA. The CDR3 consists of 14 residues. The sample comprised peripheral blood. The genes are TRBV29-1 and TRBJ2-2, with a tentative D call TRBD2 (6 bases). This TCR derives from a man in his thirties or forties with acute or convalescent COVID-19. Written as DNA, the CDR3 is TGCAGCGTTGACGGAGGGGTAGACACCGGGGAGCTGTTTTTT. This gives the protein CSVDGGVDTGELFF.